This is a list of T cell receptor beta chains from one sample in a study of blood T cell repertoires in COVID-19. Some clones are missing from TCRdb's copy, which holds only in-frame ones; the method was immunoSEQ multiplex PCR. The table has about 97,000 clones, approximately 89% seen once; the top ten hold just under 20%. Sequences were obtained from peripheral blood. The receptors stem from a human donor in a cohort sampled during active COVID-19. Both conserved end residues are part of each CDR3. Fields, in order: V gene, J gene, clone size, D gene, CDR3 DNA, CDR3 protein. A D gene is named only where the DNA matches it firmly. A row's size may be missing; if present it is once, few, many or a size class.

V gene: TRBV28; J gene: TRBJ2-7; clone size: .; D gene: TRBD1; CDR3 DNA: TGTGCCAGCAGTTTAGGGACAGGGATTGGGTCCTACGAGCAGTACTTC; CDR3 protein: CASSLGTGIGSYEQYF
V gene: TRBV27; J gene: TRBJ1-2; clone size: .; D gene: TRBD1; CDR3 DNA: TGTGCCAGCAAGATGACAGGGGGCTATGGCTACACCTTC; CDR3 protein: CASKMTGGYGYTF
V gene: TRBV27; J gene: TRBJ2-7; clone size: .; D gene: TRBD2; CDR3 DNA: TGTGCCAGCAGCCCAACGCTAGCGGGAGAGATGAGGCAGTACTTC; CDR3 protein: CASSPTLAGEMRQYF
V gene: TRBV19; J gene: TRBJ1-5; clone size: .; D gene: .; CDR3 DNA: TGTGCCAGTAGTCTGGGGACGGACTACCAGCCCCAGCATTTT; CDR3 protein: CASSLGTDYQPQHF
V gene: TRBV6-5; J gene: TRBJ2-1; clone size: .; D gene: .; CDR3 DNA: TGTGCCAGCAGTTACGAGGGAGGACCGAGTGAGCAGTTCTTC; CDR3 protein: CASSYEGGPSEQFF
V gene: TRBV29-1; J gene: TRBJ1-2; clone size: few; D gene: .; CDR3 DNA: TGCAGCGCGGGGGTCGGACAGAACTATGGCTACACCTTC; CDR3 protein: CSAGVGQNYGYTF
V gene: TRBV6-5; J gene: TRBJ2-1; clone size: .; D gene: TRBD1; CDR3 DNA: TGTGCCATCATACGACAGGGGTCCTACAATGAGCAGTTCTTC; CDR3 protein: CAIIRQGSYNEQFF
V gene: TRBV2; J gene: TRBJ2-7; clone size: .; D gene: TRBD2; CDR3 DNA: TGTGCCAGCGAGGGACTAGCGGGAGGGTTAGCCCCGCTATTC; CDR3 protein: CASEGLAGGLAPLF
V gene: TRBV6-4; J gene: TRBJ1-2; clone size: .; D gene: .; CDR3 DNA: TGTGCCAGCAGTGAGGGGGGGAACCCTAACTATGGCTACACCTTC; CDR3 protein: CASSEGGNPNYGYTF
V gene: TRBV9; J gene: TRBJ1-5; clone size: .; D gene: TRBD1; CDR3 DNA: TGTGCCAGCAGCGGACCGGGACAGGGGCAGCCCCAGCATTTT; CDR3 protein: CASSGPGQGQPQHF
V gene: TRBV7-8; J gene: TRBJ2-1; clone size: once; D gene: TRBD2; CDR3 DNA: TGTGCCAGCAGCTCGAAAGCGGGAGACGGGTATGAGCAGTTCTTC; CDR3 protein: CASSSKAGDGYEQFF
V gene: TRBV5-5; J gene: TRBJ1-5; clone size: few; D gene: .; CDR3 DNA: TGTGCCAGCAGCTCCGCACAGAACAATCAGCCCCAGCATTTT; CDR3 protein: CASSSAQNNQPQHF
V gene: TRBV19; J gene: TRBJ2-1; clone size: .; D gene: .; CDR3 DNA: TGTGCCAGTAGTATTAACTTGGGCAGGGGATCCTACAATGAGCAGTTCTTC; CDR3 protein: CASSINLGRGSYNEQFF
V gene: TRBV14; J gene: TRBJ2-7; clone size: .; D gene: TRBD1; CDR3 DNA: TGTGCCAGCAGCTTAATGACAGGGTACGAGCAGTACTTC; CDR3 protein: CASSLMTGYEQYF
V gene: TRBV3-1/TRBV3-2; J gene: TRBJ2-2; clone size: .; D gene: .; CDR3 DNA: TGTGCCAGCAGCAGACAGGCATATAACACCGGGGAGCTGTTTTTT; CDR3 protein: CASSRQAYNTGELFF
V gene: TRBV15; J gene: TRBJ2-7; clone size: .; D gene: .; CDR3 DNA: TGTGCCACCTCCCCGCGCAGGGGCTACGAGCAGTACTTC; CDR3 protein: CATSPRRGYEQYF
V gene: TRBV20-1; J gene: TRBJ2-7; clone size: .; D gene: TRBD2; CDR3 DNA: TGCAGTGCTAGTCCCCTCCCCGGGACTAGCGCTTACGAGCAGTACTTC; CDR3 protein: CSASPLPGTSAYEQYF
V gene: TRBV7-2; J gene: TRBJ1-1; clone size: .; D gene: .; CDR3 DNA: TGTGCCAGCAGCTTATGGGTAGGGGAGAACACTGAAGCTTTCTTT; CDR3 protein: CASSLWVGENTEAFF
V gene: TRBV27; J gene: TRBJ1-4; clone size: .; D gene: TRBD1; CDR3 DNA: TGTGCCAGCAGTTCCCCGGGACAGGGAAATGAAAAACTGTTTTTT; CDR3 protein: CASSSPGQGNEKLFF
V gene: TRBV5-1; J gene: TRBJ2-5; clone size: .; D gene: .; CDR3 DNA: TGCGCCAGCAGCTTGTATGGTAGCGAAGAGACCCAGTACTTC; CDR3 protein: CASSLYGSEETQYF
V gene: TRBV11-2; J gene: TRBJ2-1; clone size: .; D gene: .; CDR3 DNA: TGTGCCAGCAGCTTAGATCTCCGAGATGAGCAGTTCTTC; CDR3 protein: CASSLDLRDEQFF
V gene: TRBV5-1; J gene: TRBJ1-1; clone size: once; D gene: TRBD1; CDR3 DNA: TGCGCCAGCAGCTTCCGACAGGGGGCTGAAGCTTTCTTT; CDR3 protein: CASSFRQGAEAFF
V gene: TRBV6-5; J gene: TRBJ2-1; clone size: .; D gene: TRBD2; CDR3 DNA: TGTGCCAGCAGTCCGGGACTAGCGGACTACAATGAGCAGTTCTTC; CDR3 protein: CASSPGLADYNEQFF